Listed below are T cell receptor beta chains from one sample, sequenced in a study of T cell clones after liver transplantation. The method was immunoSEQ multiplex PCR; TCRdb's version includes in-frame clones alone and lacks a portion of them. The data show around 60,000 clones, 71% seen once. Specimen: CD4+ T cells from blood, collected before liver transplant. Receptor source: a human donor who received a liver transplant. The CDR3 runs from the conserved cysteine through the conserved F or W. A D gene is named only where the DNA matches it firmly. A row's size may be missing; if present it is once, few, many or a size class.

j_gene: TRBJ2-2
d_gene: TRBD2
abundance: NA
v_gene: TRBV10-3
CDR3aa: CATSSGGYTGELFF
CDR3nt: TGTGCCACCTCTAGCGGGGGGTACACCGGGGAGCTGTTTTTT

j_gene: TRBJ1-2
d_gene: TRBD1
abundance: once
v_gene: TRBV6-6
CDR3aa: CASSQDQGGVGGYTF
CDR3nt: TGTGCCAGCAGCCAAGACCAGGGGGGAGTAGGCGGCTACACCTTC

j_gene: TRBJ1-1
d_gene: NA
abundance: few
v_gene: TRBV6-5
CDR3aa: CASSLTIRSGTEAFF
CDR3nt: TGTGCCAGCAGTTTGACGATCCGCTCGGGGACTGAAGCTTTCTTT

j_gene: TRBJ1-3
d_gene: NA
abundance: NA
v_gene: TRBV21-1
CDR3aa: CAITQTAKSSGNTIYF
CDR3nt: TGTGCCATCACCCAGACAGCCAAGAGCTCTGGAAACACCATATATTTT

j_gene: TRBJ1-3
d_gene: NA
abundance: once
v_gene: TRBV7-9
CDR3aa: CASSLSDSGNTIYF
CDR3nt: TGTGCCAGCAGCTTATCAGACTCCGGAAACACCATATATTTT

j_gene: TRBJ1-4
d_gene: NA
abundance: NA
v_gene: TRBV19
CDR3aa: CASSMRGLPNEKLFF
CDR3nt: TGTGCCAGTAGTATGAGGGGACTGCCTAATGAAAAACTGTTTTTT

j_gene: TRBJ2-1
d_gene: NA
abundance: NA
v_gene: TRBV7-2
CDR3aa: CASSNGRLNEQFF
CDR3nt: TGTGCCAGCAGCAATGGCAGGCTGAATGAGCAGTTCTTC

j_gene: TRBJ1-2
d_gene: TRBD1
abundance: NA
v_gene: TRBV5-1
CDR3aa: CASSWDRSYGYTF
CDR3nt: TGCGCCAGCAGTTGGGACAGGAGCTATGGCTACACCTTC

j_gene: TRBJ1-1
d_gene: NA
abundance: NA
v_gene: TRBV19
CDR3aa: CASRQTKNTEAFF
CDR3nt: TGTGCCAGTAGACAGACTAAGAACACTGAAGCTTTCTTT

j_gene: TRBJ2-2
d_gene: TRBD2
abundance: NA
v_gene: TRBV4-2
CDR3aa: CASSLNGLAGGNTGELFF
CDR3nt: TGTGCCAGCAGCTTAAACGGACTAGCGGGGGGGAACACCGGGGAGCTGTTTTTT